This TCR beta chain was profiled in a study of blood T cell repertoires in COVID-19. Cohorts were determined from participant-reported clinical history. Donors in Cohort 3 counted as recovered after two negative PCRs, clearance, or symptom resolution. Some clones are missing from TCRdb's copy, which holds only in-frame ones; the method was immunoSEQ multiplex PCR. The sample consists of some 290,000 clones, just under 90% of them appearing once. This CDR3 has 17 residues. With V trimmed by 1 base and J by 0 bases, 6 bases remained unmatched. Germline V lookup: CDR1 SGHTA, CDR2 FQGNSA. The sequencing sample was made of PBMCs or T cells enriched from blood (not recorded which). This chain links TRBV7-2 with TRBJ2-3, with 8 bases that match TRBD2. The clonotype comes from a woman in her twenties or thirties who had recovered from COVID-19. CDR3 sequence reads: CASSLVRASGSTDTQYF. The CDR3 region has the DNA TGTGCCAGCAGCTTAGTAAGGGCTAGCGGGAGCACAGATACGCAGTATTTT.